A single TCR beta chain is shown here with its context. Its cognate antigen is unknown. Sequencing used immunoSEQ multiplex PCR; TCRdb keeps in-frame clones, though not all of them. This table holds under 550,000 clones, 75% to 95% found once. Per germline, CDR1 MNHEY and CDR2 SVGAGI. V lost 8 bases and J lost 0, with 7 bases in between. This CDR3 contains 12 residues. This entry belongs to a study of Ad26.COV2.S vaccination and SARS-CoV-2 variants. Described treatment: 15 to 20 received Ad26.COV2.S at low or high dose, single or two shots; 5 received placebo; per-sample allocation not given. Day 63 following the first vaccine or placebo injection was when the samples were taken. Study-level points and caveats: The study found similar non-spike TCR breadth in vaccine and placebo recipients. TCR breadth and depth analyses may have underestimated total T cell responses. After vaccination, substantial breadth of spike-specific CD8+ and CD4+ responses was reported.

Sequencing was performed on peripheral blood, taken in a trial of Ad26.COV2.S vaccine versus placebo. V usage is TRBV6-5 and J usage is TRBJ1-1; D remains ambiguous. This clonotype was obtained from a person between 18 and 65 years old who received the Ad26.COV2.S COVID-19 vaccine or a placebo. In DNA form, the CDR3 reads TGTGCCAGCGGATATATGAACACTGAAGCTTTCTTT. Residues: CASGYMNTEAFF.